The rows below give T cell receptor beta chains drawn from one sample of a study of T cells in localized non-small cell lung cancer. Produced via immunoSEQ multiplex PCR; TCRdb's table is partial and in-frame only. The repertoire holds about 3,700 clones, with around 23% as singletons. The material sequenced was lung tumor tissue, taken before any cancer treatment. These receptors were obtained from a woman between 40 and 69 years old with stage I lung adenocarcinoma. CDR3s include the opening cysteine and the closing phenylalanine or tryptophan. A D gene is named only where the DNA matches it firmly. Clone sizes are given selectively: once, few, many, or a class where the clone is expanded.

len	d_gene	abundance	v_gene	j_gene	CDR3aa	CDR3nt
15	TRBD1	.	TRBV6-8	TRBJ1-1	CASSPGQVMNTEAFF	TGTGCCAGCAGTCCAGGACAGGTCATGAACACTGAAGCTTTCTTT
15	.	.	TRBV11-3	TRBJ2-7	CASSSNAESSYEQYF	TGTGCCAGCAGCTCAAATGCGGAGAGCTCCTACGAGCAGTACTTC
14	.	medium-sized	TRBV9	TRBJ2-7	CASTTPGTGYEQYF	TGTGCCAGCACCACCCCGGGAACGGGCTACGAGCAGTACTTC
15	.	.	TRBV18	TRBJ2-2	CASSFEDSYTGELFF	TGTGCCAGCTCATTCGAGGACAGCTACACCGGGGAGCTGTTTTTT
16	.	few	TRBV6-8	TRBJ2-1	CASSNPTGRLNNEQFF	TGTGCCAGCAGCAACCCGACAGGGAGGCTCAACAATGAGCAGTTCTTC
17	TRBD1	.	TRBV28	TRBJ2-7	CASRRNSGTGASYEQYF	TGTGCCAGCAGGCGGAATTCCGGGACAGGGGCCTCCTACGAGCAGTACTTC
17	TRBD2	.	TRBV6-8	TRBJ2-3	CASSYGASGGLTDTQYF	TGTGCCAGCAGTTATGGAGCTAGCGGGGGGCTCACAGATACGCAGTATTTT
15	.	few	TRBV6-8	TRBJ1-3	CASSAQGPSGNTIYF	TGTGCCAGCAGTGCCCAGGGGCCCTCTGGAAACACCATATATTTT
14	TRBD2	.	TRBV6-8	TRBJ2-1	CAISGGGRYNEQFF	TGTGCCATCAGTGGCGGGGGTCGGTACAATGAGCAGTTCTTC
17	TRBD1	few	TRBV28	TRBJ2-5	CASSPMYGTGGLETQYF	TGTGCCAGCAGTCCCATGTATGGGACAGGGGGCCTGGAGACCCAGTACTTC
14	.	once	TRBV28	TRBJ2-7	CASGSGAVPYEQYF	TGTGCCAGCGGATCAGGGGCAGTCCCCTACGAGCAGTACTTC
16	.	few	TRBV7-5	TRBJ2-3	CASSSQQGTYTDTQYF	TGTGCCAGCAGCTCGCAACAGGGGACCTACACAGATACGCAGTATTTT
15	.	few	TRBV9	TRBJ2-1	CASSVTRLPYNEQFF	TGTGCCAGCAGCGTTACTAGGTTACCCTACAATGAGCAGTTCTTC
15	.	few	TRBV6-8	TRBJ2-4	CASSYGGDQRGIQYF	TGTGCCAGCAGTTACGGCGGGGACCAACGGGGCATTCAGTACTTC
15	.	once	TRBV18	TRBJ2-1	CASSPAGSSYNEQFF	TGTGCCAGCTCACCCGCGGGTAGCTCCTACAATGAGCAGTTCTTC
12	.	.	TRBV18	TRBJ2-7	CASSGRSYEQYF	TGTGCCAGCTCAGGTCGGTCCTACGAGCAGTACTTC
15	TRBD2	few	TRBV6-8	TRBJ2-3	CATQNLAGRTDTQYF	TGTGCCACCCAGAATCTAGCGGGGCGCACAGATACGCAGTATTTT
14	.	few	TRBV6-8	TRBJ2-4	CASSYSTLGDIQYF	TGTGCCAGCAGTTACTCCACCCTCGGGGACATTCAGTACTTC
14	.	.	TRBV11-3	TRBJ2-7	CASSLRTTPGEQYF	TGTGCCAGCAGCTTACGGACCACTCCCGGCGAGCAGTACTTC
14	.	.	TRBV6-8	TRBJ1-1	CATNLSPSNIEAFF	TGTGCCACCAACTTAAGCCCCTCGAACATTGAAGCTTTCTTT
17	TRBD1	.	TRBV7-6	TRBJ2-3	CASSSRTGVSIGDTQYF	TGTGCCAGCAGCTCCAGGACAGGCGTGTCGATCGGAGATACGCAGTATTTT
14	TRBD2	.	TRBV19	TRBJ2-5	CASSMGTSGETQYF	TGTGCCAGTAGTATGGGGACTAGCGGAGAGACCCAGTACTTC
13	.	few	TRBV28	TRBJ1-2	CASSPNPAYGYTF	TGTGCCAGCAGCCCAAATCCGGCCTATGGCTACACCTTC
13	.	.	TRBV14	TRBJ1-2	CASSPWGAGGYTF	TGTGCCAGCAGCCCATGGGGGGCGGGTGGCTACACCTTC
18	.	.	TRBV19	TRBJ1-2	CASSFPHGSSFQSYGYTF	TGTGCCAGTAGTTTCCCGCACGGGTCTAGTTTTCAGAGCTATGGCTACACCTTC
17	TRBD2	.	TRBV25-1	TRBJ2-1	CASSEYMGTSGYNEQFF	TGTGCCAGCAGTGAATATATGGGGACTAGCGGGTACAATGAGCAGTTCTTC
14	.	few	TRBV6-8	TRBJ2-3	CASSWPFGSDTQYF	TGTGCCAGCAGTTGGCCGTTCGGATCGGATACGCAGTATTTT
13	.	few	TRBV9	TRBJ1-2	CASSWGRGEGYTF	TGTGCCAGCAGCTGGGGCAGAGGGGAAGGCTACACCTTC
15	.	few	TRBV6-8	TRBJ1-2	CASSYSVGIPYGYTF	TGTGCCAGCAGTTACTCCGTCGGGATCCCCTATGGCTACACCTTC
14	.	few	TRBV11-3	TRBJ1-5	CASSLGGEVQPQHF	TGTGCCAGCAGCTTAGGCGGGGAGGTTCAGCCCCAGCATTTT
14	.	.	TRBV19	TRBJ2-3	CASSSPGDTDTQYF	TGTGCCAGTAGTTCCCCAGGGGATACAGATACGCAGTATTTT